This TCR beta chain was retrieved from a study of CD8+ T cells in alopecia areata. Study summary: Patients received oral tofacitinib, 5 to 10 mg twice daily, for moderate-to-severe alopecia areata.

J lost 4 bases, V lost 4 bases, and 11 bases had no gene match. The CDR3 runs 16 residues. Germline V gives CDR1 MNHNS, CDR2 SASEGT. RNA was extracted and reverse transcribed into cDNA as the sequencing template. Generated by immunoSEQ multiplex PCR, the TCRdb table keeps only in-frame clones and is missing some. The repertoire holds fewer than 200,000 clones, with around three fifths as singletons. This sequence was found in a human donor with alopecia areata. This chain joins TRBV6-1 and TRBJ2-7; 9 nucleotides align to TRBD1. The sample consisted of CD4+ T cells sorted from blood, taken at week 0. The CDR3 DNA sequence: TGTGCCAGCAGTGGGCCTAAGGGACAGGGTCGATACGAGCAGTACTTC. It codes for CASSGPKGQGRYEQYF.